This T cell receptor beta chain was recorded in a study of T-cell memory formation after mild COVID-19. At the level of the study: For the most part, TCR clusters were specific to one donor.

TCRdb reprocessed the 5' RACE reads with MiXCR, giving one entry per CDR3 protein. The sample has 70,000 to 100,000 distinct CDR3 sequences, about 13% seen once. Germline CDR1 is SEHNR and CDR2 is FQNEAQ (reference sequence). The CDR3 covers 15 residues. Trimming cost V 5 bases and J 7 bases, with 17 bases left between them. This receptor was taken from an adult woman who had mild COVID-19 (a few samples of this study predate the infection). Cell type and time point are not known. This chain connects TRBV7-9 to TRBJ2-2; perhaps TRBD2 as D (6 bases). Sequencing was performed on PBMCs or a T cell subset sorted from them (not recorded which). CDR3 sequence: CASSVGREDDGELFF. The CDR3 DNA reads TGTGCCAGCAGCGTAGGAAGGGAGGACGACGGGGAGCTGTTTTTT.